The present entry profiles one T cell receptor (beta chain) with its context. Its antigen is as yet unknown. The CDR3 length is 11 residues. Trimming pared 3 bases from V and 7 bases from J, leaving 7 bases between. Germline V lookup: CDR1 PRHDT, CDR2 FYEKMQ (reference sequence). The sample comes from a study of shared clonotypes between healthy human individuals. Study conclusions and caveats: Generally, naive subsets (rather than memory subsets) showed larger estimated richness. Some naive CD4 clonotypes, 4% to 6%, turned up in common across a handful of donors. Relative to their counterparts shared across all four donors, non-shared clonotypes exhibited diminished generation probabilities.

Original processing notes: ImmunoSEQ yielded junction-only sequences lacking quality scores, so filtering differed. Using immunoSEQ multiplex PCR, the repertoire was profiled, and TCRdb retains in-frame clones only, with some absent. V and J calls and clone size are as listed in that table; D and trimming were resolved from the DNA. The sample holds more than 2 million clones, roughly 95% seen once. The chain couples TRBV13 to TRBJ2-7; D unclear. The receptor comes from a young man in good health. Sequencing used naive CD4+ T cells sorted from blood. The subset is: CD45RA+ positively selected. In DNA form, the CDR3 reads TGTGCCAGCAGCTTTATCGGTGAGCAGTACTTC. Translated, it gives CASSFIGEQYF.